These T cell receptor beta chains were read from a single sample in a study of Ad26.COV2.S vaccination and SARS-CoV-2 variants. Only in-frame clones appear in the TCRdb table, and some are missing; sequencing was by immunoSEQ multiplex PCR. The table lists 300,000 to 350,000 clones, 86% of them singletons. Sample: peripheral blood, taken in a trial of Ad26.COV2.S vaccine versus placebo. Receptors were obtained from a person between 18 and 65 years old who received the Ad26.COV2.S COVID-19 vaccine or a placebo. The CDR3 runs from the conserved cysteine through the conserved F or W. A D gene is named only where the DNA matches it firmly. A clone size is listed for some rows: how often the clone was seen (once, few, many), or a class if it is expanded.

>TRBD1|TRBV19|.|TRBJ1-1
TGTGCCAGTAGTCACGGGACAGGTTGGAACACTGAAGCTTTCTTT
CASSHGTGWNTEAFF
>.|TRBV5-1|.|TRBJ2-3
TGCGCCAGCAGCCAGACAGGAGCCCCTAGCACAGATACGCAGTATTTT
CASSQTGAPSTDTQYF
>TRBD1|TRBV4-1|.|TRBJ1-5
TGCGCCAGCAGCCAAGAGGGGCAGGGGGCTCAGCCCCAGCATTTT
CASSQEGQGAQPQHF
>.|TRBV7-2|.|TRBJ1-2
TGTGCCAGCAGCTTAGGGGGCACGGTCTATGGCTACACCTTC
CASSLGGTVYGYTF
>.|TRBV30|.|TRBJ2-3
TGTGCCTGGAGCGGTAGGGAAGTTCGAGATACGCAGTATTTT
CAWSGREVRDTQYF
>TRBD2|TRBV29-1|.|TRBJ2-7
TGCAGCGTTCCCGGGACTAGACCCCACGAGCAGTACTTC
CSVPGTRPHEQYF
>.|TRBV5-1|.|TRBJ1-1
TGCGCCAGCAGCTTGGTCGGCTGGGACACTGAAGCTTTCTTT
CASSLVGWDTEAFF
>.|TRBV7-9|few|TRBJ2-7
TGTGCCAGCAGCTTAACGCTTACCTACGAGCAGTACTTC
CASSLTLTYEQYF
>.|TRBV19|.|TRBJ2-1
TGTGCCAGTAGTATCGTCACTACTGAGCAGTTCTTC
CASSIVTTEQFF
>.|TRBV28|.|TRBJ1-3
TGTGCCAGCAGTCAGGGTGCCGGAAACACCATATATTTT
CASSQGAGNTIYF
>TRBD1|TRBV30|.|TRBJ2-1
TGTGCCTGGAGTTGGACAGGGGCCAATGAGCAGTTCTTC
CAWSWTGANEQFF
>TRBD1|TRBV28|.|TRBJ2-3
TGTGCCAGCAGTTCCCGGGACAGGGAGATTGCACGGAATACGCAGTATTTT
CASSSRDREIARNTQYF
>.|TRBV11-2|.|TRBJ1-4
TGTGCCAGCAGTCGTACAGGCATTAATGAAAAACTGTTTTTT
CASSRTGINEKLFF
>TRBD1|TRBV5-1|few|TRBJ1-1
TGCGCCAGCAGCGACAGGGGGGCGAACACTGAAGCTTTCTTT
CASSDRGANTEAFF
>.|TRBV7-9|.|TRBJ2-5
TGTGCCAGCAGCTTGAAGGAGACCCAGTACTTC
CASSLKETQYF
>TRBD1|TRBV27|.|TRBJ2-2
TGTGCCAGCAGGAACAGGGGGCTTGCCGGGGAGCTGTTTTTT
CASRNRGLAGELFF
>.|TRBV28|.|TRBJ1-2
TGTGCCAGCAGCCAGTCGGCCTGGTATGGCTACACCTTC
CASSQSAWYGYTF
>TRBD1|TRBV5-4|.|TRBJ1-1
TGTGCCAGCAGCGCCAGACAGGGAAACACTGAAGCTTTCTTT
CASSARQGNTEAFF
>.|TRBV25-1|.|TRBJ2-7
TGTGCCAGACCGACAGCAATATTCTACGAGCAGTACTTC
CARPTAIFYEQYF
>TRBD1|TRBV18|.|TRBJ1-5
TGTGCCAGCTCACCCTGGGACAGGGGAGTTGATCAGCCCCAGCATTTT
CASSPWDRGVDQPQHF
>TRBD1|TRBV6-5|.|TRBJ1-1
TGTGCCAGCACCCCGACAGGGACCGGTACCACTGAAGCTTTCTTT
CASTPTGTGTTEAFF
>.|TRBV24-1|.|TRBJ1-1
TGTGCCACCAGTGATTTGCGAGGGGTCATACACCCTGCAGGTTTGAACACTGAAGCTTTCTTT
CATSDLRGVIHPAGLNTEAFF
>.|TRBV28|.|TRBJ1-6
TGTGCCAGCAGTCCACATGGGGCTCCTTTTAATTCACCCCTCCACTTT
CASSPHGAPFNSPLHF
>.|TRBV19|.|TRBJ1-6
TGTGCCAGTAGTACTAGGACAGCGAATAATTCACCCCTCCACTTT
CASSTRTANNSPLHF
>.|TRBV7-2|.|TRBJ2-5
TGTGCCAGCAGCCCCGGTCTCAGGTCCCCGCTAAAGGAGACCCAGTACTTC
CASSPGLRSPLKETQYF
>.|TRBV4-2|few|TRBJ2-1
TGTGCCAGCAGCCAAGGGGGAAATGAGCAGTTCTTC
CASSQGGNEQFF
>TRBD1|TRBV27|.|TRBJ2-3
TGTGCCAGCAGTTCACACAGGGGGCGCCGAATAGATACGCAGTATTTT
CASSSHRGRRIDTQYF
>.|TRBV2|once|TRBJ2-2
TGTGCCAGCAGTGACCCCACCCCCTCCGGGGAGCTGTTTTTT
CASSDPTPSGELFF
>.|TRBV24-1|.|TRBJ1-5
TGTGCCACCCAGGGCTTCGATCAGCCCCAGCATTTT
CATQGFDQPQHF
>TRBD1|TRBV28|.|TRBJ1-3
TGTGCCAGTAAACAGGGGTCCACCTCCCTTGGAAACACCATATATTTT
CASKQGSTSLGNTIYF
>TRBD2|TRBV11-2|.|TRBJ2-1
TGTGCCAGCAGCTTAATGGCAGGGAGACTAGCGGGAGGCAATGAGCAGTTCTTC
CASSLMAGRLAGGNEQFF
>TRBD1|TRBV19|.|TRBJ2-2
TGTGCCAGCACGATAGACAGGGGAGGAGCCGGGGAGCTGTTTTTT
CASTIDRGGAGELFF
>.|TRBV4-3|.|TRBJ1-5
TGCGCCAGCAGCCCCGGGCATGGCAATCAGCCCCAGCATTTT
CASSPGHGNQPQHF
>.|TRBV6-5|.|TRBJ1-3
TGTGCCAGCAGACCCAGGGGAGCTGGAAACACCATATATTTT
CASRPRGAGNTIYF
>.|TRBV6-2/TRBV6-3|.|TRBJ1-6
TGTGCCAGCAGTTACACCGGGGTCGAACGTTCACCCCTCCACTTT
CASSYTGVERSPLHF
>.|TRBV6-4|.|TRBJ2-2
TGTGCCAGCAGTGAACAGGGAACGGGCGGGGAGCTGTTTTTT
CASSEQGTGGELFF
>TRBD1|TRBV6-5|.|TRBJ1-1
TGTGCCAGCAGAGGGACAGGGGGTGTTGAAGCTTTCTTT
CASRGTGGVEAFF
>.|TRBV7-9|.|TRBJ2-7
TGTGCCAGCAGCTCTCCCAGCGGGGAGCAGTACTTC
CASSSPSGEQYF
>.|TRBV5-1|.|TRBJ2-5
TGCGCCAGCAGCTTGAGGCTGGGGCAGCAAGAGACCCAGTACTTC
CASSLRLGQQETQYF
>.|TRBV6-2/TRBV6-3|.|TRBJ2-5
TGTGCCAGCAGTTACCCCCTGATGGACTTCCCAAAAGAAGAGACCCAGTACTTC
CASSYPLMDFPKEETQYF
>TRBD1|TRBV7-9|.|TRBJ1-2
TGTGCCAGCAGCTTCACAGACAGGGGCGGCTACACCTTC
CASSFTDRGGYTF
>TRBD2|TRBV30|.|TRBJ2-2
TGTGCCTGGGGGGGACTAGCGGGAGCCCACACCGGGGAGCTGTTTTTT
CAWGGLAGAHTGELFF
>TRBD1|TRBV28|.|TRBJ1-5
TGTGCCAGCAGTTCCACGGACAGGGGAAGCAATCAGCCCCAGCATTTT
CASSSTDRGSNQPQHF
>TRBD2|TRBV4-3|.|TRBJ2-1
TGCGCCAGCAGCCAAGATCGAGCTAGCGGGAGCTACAATGAGCAGTTCTTC
CASSQDRASGSYNEQFF
>.|TRBV18|.|TRBJ1-1
TGTGCCAGCTCACCACTCGCCAGGGCGAACACTGAAGCTTTCTTT
CASSPLARANTEAFF
>.|TRBV6-2/TRBV6-3|.|TRBJ2-2
TGTGCCAGCAGTTACTTGCGTGGGGCGGGCACCGGGGAGCTGTTTTTT
CASSYLRGAGTGELFF
>.|TRBV5-1|.|TRBJ2-1
TGCGCCAGCAGCCTCCGCCGGGACATCCATGAGCAGTTCTTC
CASSLRRDIHEQFF
>.|TRBV28|.|TRBJ2-4
TGTGCCAGCAGTCCCGCAGGGGACATTCAGTACTTC
CASSPAGDIQYF
>.|TRBV6-5|once|TRBJ1-2
TGTGCCAGCAGTTACTCGGCGGGGAGGAACTATGGCTACACCTTC
CASSYSAGRNYGYTF
>.|TRBV14|few|TRBJ1-4
TGTGCCAGCAGCCAAGTCTATAAGGCTAGTAATGAAAAACTGTTTTTT
CASSQVYKASNEKLFF
>.|TRBV24-1|.|TRBJ2-3
TGTGCCACCAGTGATCTCGAGAACAGTTCCACAGATACGCAGTATTTT
CATSDLENSSTDTQYF